One TCR beta chain is described in this entry. This clone was seen only once. The antigen it binds to is not known. Base qualities were left out, and no much larger clone turns up one base away. This entry belongs to a study of blood T cell repertoires in COVID-19 (TCRdb year 2020). Looking at the study overall: Collaborator samples came from the United States, Italy and Spain and covered acute and convalescent phases of COVID-19. The prospective study material was composed of cDNA or gDNA derived from T cells, B-cell-depleted T cells, or PBMCs. The repertoires were made available in a free public database intended to serve as a resource for research on the immune response to SARS-CoV-2. A de-identified subject ID, COVID-19 status, age in years and sex were almost always included in the sample metadata. Subjects who had been exposed to COVID-19, were actively infected with it, or had recovered from it provided the deeply sampled blood TCRbeta repertoires that made up the dataset. The samples were drawn from the first 160 participants of the ongoing ImmuneRACE study and from 950 to 1,500 subjects provided by 6 global collaborators. HLA class I and class II types, where available, came from metadata supplied by the sample provider rather than from assay-based typing.

Each collaborating institution followed its own protocols to collect whole blood in K2EDTA tubes. For TCRbeta analysis, collaborator samples were shipped as frozen whole blood, as isolated PBMCs, or as DNA extracted from either sample type. In the germline V gene, CDR1 corresponds to MNHEY and CDR2 to SVGAGI. Trimming at the junction amounts to 5 bases on V and 6 bases on J, and the germline ends lie 10 bases apart. Reading from cysteine to phenylalanine, the CDR3 counts 13 amino acids. The sequence is cut down to CDR3 DNA, 39 bases in frame from base 1. Points the paper makes about the study in general: Clinical and demographic metadata were provided uncurated, with the amount varying by source and participant.

TCRbeta CDR3 regions were amplified from genomic DNA using the immunoSEQ Assay, a bias-controlled multiplex PCR. The study's own analysis went as follows. Nucleated cell counts per sample were estimated from amplification of reference gene primers within the assay. Sequence reads were collapsed and filtered to measure the absolute abundance of every unique TCRbeta CDR3 rearrangement. For each sample, productive Simpson clonality was calculated by taking the square root of Simpson's diversity index across productive rearrangements. In TCRdb, the immuneACCESS table is reduced to in-frame sequences with V and J assigned. These tables do not hold every clone; where another copy was compared, an unresolved V gene accounts for under half, and the others remain unexplained. The DNA gave D and trimming, while V, J and clone size come from that table. This sample is represented by tens of thousands of clones; about 82% of them were singletons. The ten largest clonotypes hold 3.4% of the sample.

The sequence derives from a man in his forties or fifties with acute or convalescent COVID-19. Input material: peripheral blood. The rearrangement combines TRBV6-5 with TRBJ2-2, and TRBD1 may be the D gene, going by 6 matching bases. CDR3 reads: CASSNRVPGELFF. Here is the DNA: TGTGCCAGCAGTAACAGGGTCCCCGGGGAGCTGTTTTTT.